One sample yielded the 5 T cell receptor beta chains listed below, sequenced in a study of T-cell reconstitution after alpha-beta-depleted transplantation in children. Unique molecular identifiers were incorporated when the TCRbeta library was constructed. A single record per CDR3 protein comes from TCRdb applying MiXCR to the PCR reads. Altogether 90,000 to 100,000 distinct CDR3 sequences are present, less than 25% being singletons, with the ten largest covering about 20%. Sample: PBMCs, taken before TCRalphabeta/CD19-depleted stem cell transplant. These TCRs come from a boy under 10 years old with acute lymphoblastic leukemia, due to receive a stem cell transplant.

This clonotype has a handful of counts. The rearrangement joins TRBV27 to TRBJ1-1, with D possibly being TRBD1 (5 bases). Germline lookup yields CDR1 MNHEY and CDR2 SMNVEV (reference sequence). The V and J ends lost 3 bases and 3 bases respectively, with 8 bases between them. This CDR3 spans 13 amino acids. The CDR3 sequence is CASSFRGYTEAFF. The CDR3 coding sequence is TGTGCCAGCAGTTTTAGGGGTTACACTGAAGCTTTCTTT.

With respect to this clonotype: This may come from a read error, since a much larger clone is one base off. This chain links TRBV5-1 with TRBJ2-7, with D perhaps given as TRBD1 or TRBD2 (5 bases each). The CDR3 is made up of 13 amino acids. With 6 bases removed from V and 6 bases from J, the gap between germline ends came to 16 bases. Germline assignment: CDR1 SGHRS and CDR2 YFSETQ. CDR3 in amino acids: CASIREGRGEQYF. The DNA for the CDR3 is TGCGCCAGCATTCGTGAGGGACGAGGCGAGCAGTACTTC. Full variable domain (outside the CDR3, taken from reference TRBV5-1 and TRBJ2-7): KAGVTQTPRYLIKTRGQQVTLSCSPISGHRSVSWYQQTPGQGLQFLFEYFSETQRNKGNFPGRFSGRQFSNSRSEMNVSTLELGDSALYLCASIREGRGEQYFGPGTRLTVT.

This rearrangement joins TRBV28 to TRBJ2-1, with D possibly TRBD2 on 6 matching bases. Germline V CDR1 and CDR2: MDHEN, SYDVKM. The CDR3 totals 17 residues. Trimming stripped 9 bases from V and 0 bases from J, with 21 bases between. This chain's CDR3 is CARGPGARRVSYNEQFF. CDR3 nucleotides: TGTGCCAGGGGCCCCGGGGCGCGGAGGGTCTCCTACAATGAGCAGTTCTTC.

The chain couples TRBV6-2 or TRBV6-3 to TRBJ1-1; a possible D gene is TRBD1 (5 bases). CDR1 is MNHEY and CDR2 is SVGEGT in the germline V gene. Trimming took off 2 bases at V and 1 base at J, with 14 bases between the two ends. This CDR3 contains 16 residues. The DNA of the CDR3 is TGTGCCAGCAGTTACGCCGCAGGGCTGGGGAACACTGAAGCTTTCTTT. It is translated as CASSYAAGLGNTEAFF.

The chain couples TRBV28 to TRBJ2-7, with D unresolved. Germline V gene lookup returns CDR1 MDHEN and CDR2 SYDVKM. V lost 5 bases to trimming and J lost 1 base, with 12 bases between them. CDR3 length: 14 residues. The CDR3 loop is CASSPPTRSYEQYF. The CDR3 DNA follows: TGTGCCAGCAGTCCACCGACGAGGTCCTACGAGCAGTACTTC.